A selection of T cell receptor beta chains follows, all from one sample in a study of OX40 agonist ivuxolimab in advanced cancers. Using immunoSEQ multiplex PCR, the repertoire was profiled, and TCRdb retains in-frame clones only, with some absent. The sample has 30,000 to 35,000 clones; around 90% are singletons. This specimen consisted of CD4+ or CD8+ T cells sorted from blood, obtained in a trial of the OX40 agonist ivuxolimab. Every receptor here comes from an adult with an advanced solid tumor such as melanoma, head and neck, liver or kidney cancer. Both conserved end residues are part of each CDR3. Fields, in order: V gene, D gene, CDR3 length, J gene, clone size, CDR3 protein, CDR3 DNA. A D gene is named only where the DNA matches it firmly. Some rows have no size entry. The others give once, few or many, or a class for an expanded clone.

TRBV6-1	.	15	TRBJ1-5	.	CASSFDPGKNQPQHF	TGTGCCAGCAGTTTCGACCCGGGAAAAAATCAGCCCCAGCATTTT
TRBV2	.	15	TRBJ2-4	.	CASSPEGGAKNIQYF	TGTGCCAGCAGTCCGGAAGGGGGGGCCAAAAACATTCAGTACTTC
TRBV11-2	.	15	TRBJ1-3	.	CASSSGDLSGNTIYF	TGTGCCAGCAGCTCAGGGGATCTCTCTGGAAACACCATATATTTT
TRBV30	.	13	TRBJ2-7	.	CACTKDSTYEQYF	TGTGCCTGCACTAAGGACAGCACCTACGAGCAGTACTTC
TRBV6-1	.	14	TRBJ2-1	.	CASSEDVRGRVQFF	TGTGCCAGCAGTGAAGATGTTAGGGGGAGGGTGCAGTTCTTC
TRBV7-6	.	12	TRBJ2-7	.	CASSARRYEQYF	TGTGCCAGCAGCGCACGGAGGTACGAGCAGTACTTC
TRBV30	.	12	TRBJ2-6	.	CVFSSGANVLTF	TGTGTATTTTCTTCCGGGGCCAACGTCCTGACTTTC
TRBV10-2	TRBD2	14	TRBJ2-5	.	CASSLAGGTETQYF	TGCGCCAGCAGTTTAGCGGGAGGGACAGAGACCCAGTACTTC
TRBV6-5	.	14	TRBJ2-7	.	CASSLWGSSYEQYF	TGTGCCAGCAGTTTGTGGGGTAGCTCCTACGAGCAGTACTTC
TRBV9	.	13	TRBJ1-2	.	CASSVQGNYGYTF	TGTGCCAGCAGCGTACAGGGTAACTATGGCTACACCTTC
TRBV5-5	.	13	TRBJ1-2	.	CASSWDWTSGYTF	TGTGCCAGCAGCTGGGATTGGACTAGTGGCTACACCTTC
TRBV29-1	TRBD1	13	TRBJ2-7	.	CSVGPGGSYEQYF	TGCAGCGTAGGGCCAGGGGGCTCCTACGAGCAGTACTTC
TRBV2	.	13	TRBJ2-6	.	CASSESGANVLTF	TGTGCCAGCAGTGAATCTGGGGCCAACGTCCTGACTTTC
TRBV19	TRBD1	17	TRBJ2-1	.	CASSMVRTGSSYNEQFF	TGTGCCAGTAGTATGGTGAGGACAGGGAGCTCCTACAATGAGCAGTTCTTC
TRBV6-5	.	14	TRBJ1-5	.	CASSTRTALLPQHF	TGTGCCAGCAGTACCCGGACAGCCCTTTTACCCCAGCATTTT
TRBV6-5	.	13	TRBJ2-7	few	CASSINRVYEQYF	TGTGCCAGCAGTATTAACCGGGTCTACGAGCAGTACTTC
TRBV5-1	.	12	TRBJ2-1	few	CASSWDYNEQFF	TGCGCCAGCAGCTGGGACTACAATGAGCAGTTCTTC
TRBV27	.	15	TRBJ2-1	once	CASSWGLSLLNEQFF	TGTGCCAGCAGTTGGGGACTTTCTCTTCTCAATGAGCAGTTCTTC
TRBV9	TRBD2	16	TRBJ2-5	.	CASSAGTSGSGETQYF	TGTGCCAGCAGCGCAGGGACTAGCGGGAGCGGGGAGACCCAGTACTTC
TRBV12-5	TRBD2	15	TRBJ2-3	.	CASGIAGIDGDTQYF	TGTGCTAGTGGTATAGCGGGTATAGACGGAGATACGCAGTATTTT
TRBV7-9	TRBD2	14	TRBJ2-3	.	CASSLGLAGDTQYF	TGTGCCAGCAGTTTGGGCCTAGCGGGAGATACGCAGTATTTT
TRBV2	TRBD2	16	TRBJ2-1	once	CASRITSGRGYNEQFF	TGTGCCAGCAGAATAACTAGCGGGAGGGGCTACAATGAGCAGTTCTTC
TRBV6-5	.	15	TRBJ2-3	.	CASSYQAASTDTQYF	TGTGCCAGCAGTTACCAAGCGGCTAGCACAGATACGCAGTATTTT
TRBV29-1	TRBD1	16	TRBJ1-3	once	CSVGGQALASGNTIYF	TGTAGCGTTGGCGGACAGGCTCTTGCCTCTGGAAACACCATATATTTT
TRBV18	.	14	TRBJ2-7	.	CASSPPLTRYEQYF	TGTGCCAGCTCACCACCGCTTACTCGTTACGAGCAGTACTTC
TRBV6-4	.	14	TRBJ1-4	.	CATREGPRNEKLFF	TGTGCCACTCGAGAGGGTCCGAGGAATGAAAAACTGTTTTTT
TRBV27	TRBD2	15	TRBJ2-5	.	CASRPRLAGEETQYF	TGTGCCAGCAGACCCCGGCTAGCGGGAGAAGAGACCCAGTACTTC
TRBV4-2	.	15	TRBJ2-7	.	CASSQEGPPGYEQYF	TGTGCCAGCAGCCAAGAAGGCCCGCCCGGCTACGAGCAGTACTTC
TRBV12-5	TRBD2	19	TRBJ2-1	.	CASGWGLAGGPSSYNEQFF	TGTGCTAGTGGTTGGGGACTAGCGGGAGGACCAAGCTCCTACAATGAGCAGTTCTTC
TRBV7-9	TRBD1	13	TRBJ1-1	.	CASSRQGGTEAFF	TGTGCCAGCAGTCGTCAGGGGGGCACTGAAGCTTTCTTT
TRBV6-5	.	12	TRBJ1-2	.	CASSYGRHGYTF	TGTGCCAGCAGTTACGGCCGGCATGGCTACACCTTC
TRBV30	TRBD1	13	TRBJ2-5	.	CAWNRGGSGTQYF	TGTGCCTGGAATAGAGGGGGCTCCGGGACCCAGTACTTC
TRBV27	.	16	TRBJ2-2	.	CASSSPRQGRAGELFF	TGTGCCAGCAGTTCCCCCCGGCAGGGGAGAGCCGGGGAGCTGTTTTTT
TRBV1	.	17	TRBJ1-5	.	CTSSQDLGTAMEQPQHF	TGCACCAGCAGCCAAGATCTAGGGACAGCAATGGAGCAGCCCCAGCATTTT
TRBV29-1	.	15	TRBJ2-2	.	CSVAPGWGMTGELFF	TGCAGCGTTGCTCCAGGGTGGGGAATGACCGGGGAGCTGTTTTTT
TRBV10-3	TRBD2	14	TRBJ2-5	.	CAIGTSGSRETQYF	TGTGCCATCGGGACTAGCGGGAGTCGCGAGACCCAGTACTTC
TRBV11-2	.	15	TRBJ1-1	.	CASSLALGPNTEAFF	TGTGCCAGCAGCCTGGCTCTAGGTCCGAACACTGAAGCTTTCTTT
TRBV28	.	14	TRBJ2-7	once	CASSSLAIGYEQYF	TGTGCCAGCAGTTCCCTGGCCATAGGATACGAGCAGTACTTC
TRBV6-4	.	14	TRBJ2-3	.	CASSEPGNTDTQYF	TGTGCCAGCAGTGAGCCGGGAAACACAGATACGCAGTATTTT
TRBV9	.	12	TRBJ2-3	.	CASGQDSGTQYF	TGTGCCAGCGGGCAGGATTCGGGTACGCAGTATTTT
TRBV5-1	.	14	TRBJ1-2	.	CASPPPGWGLRYTF	TGCGCCAGCCCTCCTCCGGGTTGGGGCCTACGCTACACCTTC
TRBV7-9	TRBD2	16	TRBJ2-3	few	CASSPRASGSSDTQYF	TGTGCCAGCAGTCCAAGGGCTAGCGGGAGTTCAGATACGCAGTATTTT
TRBV2	TRBD2	16	TRBJ2-7	.	CASSDSFAGGAYEQYF	TGTGCCAGCAGTGATTCCTTTGCGGGAGGGGCGTACGAGCAGTACTTC
TRBV18	.	16	TRBJ2-7	.	CASSSRDSWSSYEQYF	TGTGCCAGCTCGTCCCGGGACTCCTGGAGCTCCTACGAGCAGTACTTC
TRBV28	TRBD2	17	TRBJ2-2	.	CASSLWVLAGGPGELFF	TGTGCCAGCAGTTTATGGGTCCTAGCGGGAGGGCCCGGGGAGCTGTTTTTT
TRBV19	TRBD1	15	TRBJ2-3	.	CASRKPGQGTDTQYF	TGTGCCAGTAGGAAACCGGGACAGGGTACAGATACGCAGTATTTT
TRBV7-3	TRBD2	16	TRBJ2-2	.	CASSPYKPSGNGELFF	TGTGCCAGCAGCCCCTACAAACCCAGCGGGAACGGGGAGCTGTTTTTT
TRBV6-4	TRBD1	14	TRBJ2-1	.	CASSAGGSVNEQFF	TGTGCCAGCAGTGCAGGGGGATCGGTTAATGAGCAGTTCTTC
TRBV6-4	.	14	TRBJ2-3	.	CASSDESVSDTQYF	TGTGCCAGCAGTGACGAGTCAGTTTCAGATACGCAGTATTTT
TRBV5-1	TRBD1	17	TRBJ1-1	.	CASSLGPRTGGNTEAFF	TGCGCCAGCAGCTTGGGCCCCAGGACAGGTGGGAACACTGAAGCTTTCTTT
TRBV15	.	15	TRBJ2-7	once	CATSRSRTQSYEQYF	TGTGCCACCAGCCGTTCCCGGACACAGTCCTACGAGCAGTACTTC
TRBV7-2	.	14	TRBJ2-3	.	CASSLDLPTDTQYF	TGTGCCAGCAGCTTAGACCTCCCCACAGATACGCAGTATTTT
TRBV5-1	.	14	TRBJ2-5	.	CASSLGHFQETQYF	TGCGCCAGCAGCTTGGGGCATTTTCAAGAGACCCAGTACTTC
TRBV6-5	.	14	TRBJ1-1	.	CASSSQQGLTEAFF	TGTGCCAGCAGTTCCCAGCAGGGTTTGACTGAAGCTTTCTTT
TRBV4-2	TRBD2	15	TRBJ2-7	.	CASSQGGTSGYEQYF	TGTGCCAGCAGCCAAGGGGGGACTAGCGGCTACGAGCAGTACTTC
TRBV2	.	15	TRBJ2-7	.	CASTLSGRALYEQYF	TGTGCCAGCACACTCTCGGGCAGGGCGCTATACGAGCAGTACTTC
TRBV28	.	10	TRBJ2-5	.	CASRHDSQYF	TGTGCCAGCAGACACGATTCCCAGTACTTC